The 10 T cell receptor beta chains below come from one sample, sequenced in a study of blood T cell repertoires in COVID-19. This table comes from immunoSEQ multiplex PCR, and its TCRdb copy is limited to in-frame clones, with some not included. The sample has approximately 50,000 clones, about nine tenths seen once; the top ten hold roughly 6.2%. The sequenced sample was peripheral blood. These receptors were taken from a man aged 35-49 years with acute or convalescent COVID-19.

In this sample, this clone turned up once. This rearrangement joins TRBV30 to TRBJ1-5; 7 bases agree with TRBD1. The junction had 5 bases not matched to a gene; V was cut back by 2 bases and J by 7 bases. The germline gives CDR1 GTSNPN, CDR2 SVGIG (reference sequence). The CDR3 is 13 amino acids. In DNA, the CDR3 is TGTGCCTGGAGTAACGACAGGGTACAGCCCCAGCATTTT. It yields the protein CAWSNDRVQPQHF.

The chain employs TRBV27 and TRBJ2-1; tentative D call: TRBD2 (7 bases). Germline CDR1 is MNHEY and CDR2 is SMNVEV (reference sequence). V lost 3 bases to trimming and J lost 5 bases, with 14 bases between them. This CDR3 spans 15 amino acids. CDR3: CASSFSGRGDNEQFF. In nucleotides, the CDR3 is TGTGCCAGCAGTTTTTCGGGGAGGGGGGACAATGAGCAGTTCTTC.

The rearrangement joins TRBV7-8 to TRBJ2-4, with TRBD1 matching 11 bases. The CDR3 covers 16 residues. Germline CDR1 SGHVS, CDR2 FQNEAQ. The ends lost 0 bases at V and 4 bases at J; junction bases unmatched: 2. The CDR3 spells CASSLAGTGGKNIQYF. As DNA, the CDR3 is TGTGCCAGCAGCTTAGCCGGGACAGGGGGTAAAAACATTCAGTACTTC.

The chain joins TRBV19 to TRBJ2-7, with D perhaps matching TRBD1 (6 bases). V was pared by 5 bases and J by 3 bases, with 17 bases between. Germline V lookup: CDR1 LNHDA, CDR2 SQIVND (reference sequence). The length of the CDR3 is 15 residues. This CDR3 is CASSVGGQPYYEQYF. CDR3 sequence (DNA): TGTGCCAGTAGTGTTGGCGGACAGCCTTACTACGAGCAGTACTTC.

CDR3 sequence reads: CASSRTGYSYEQYF. The CDR3 nucleotides are TGTGCCAGCAGCAGGACAGGGTACTCCTACGAGCAGTACTTC. The V gene is TRBV25-1, the J gene TRBJ2-7; 8 nucleotides align to TRBD1. The CDR3 loop spans 14 amino acids. The V gene's germline CDR1 is MGHDK and CDR2 SYGVNS. The V and J ends lost 6 bases and 0 bases, in that order; junction bases with no gene match: 4.

The chain couples TRBV6-1 to TRBJ1-5; 8 nucleotides match TRBD1. This CDR3 spans 17 amino acids. The J segment lost 4 bases and the V segment lost 2 bases, leaving 10 bases of the junction unmatched. Per germline, CDR1 MNHNS and CDR2 SASEGT. The CDR3 DNA follows: TGTGCCAGCAGTGAAAGGCCCCCCGGGACAGGAAATCAGCCCCAGCATTTT. Translated: CASSERPPGTGNQPQHF.

The chain is built from TRBV15 and TRBJ1-1, with D maybe TRBD1 (5 bases). This CDR3 is built from 16 residues. V dropped 1 base and J dropped 11 bases, with 23 bases sitting between them. Germline-derived CDR1 and CDR2 are LNHNV and YYDKDF (reference sequence). This chain's CDR3 is CATSRVTIPRGAVAFF. The CDR3 DNA reads as TGTGCCACCAGCAGAGTGACCATTCCCCGCGGGGCTGTGGCTTTCTTT.

The chain combines TRBV7-7 with TRBJ2-1; 7 bases match TRBD2. After removal of 1 base from V and 2 bases from J, the junction contained 5 bases not matched to a gene. The CDR3 has 16 amino acids. CDR1 is SSHAT, CDR2 FNYEAQ, per germline (reference sequence). The chain's CDR3 is CASSLEASGAYNEQFF. The CDR3 nucleotides are TGTGCCAGCAGCTTAGAGGCTAGCGGAGCCTACAATGAGCAGTTCTTC.

The table lists this clone with a count of one. The CDR3 sequence: CASSTLVRGETQYF. The CDR3 DNA reads TGTGCCAGCAGTACCCTCGTTCGGGGAGAGACCCAGTACTTC. The chain joins TRBV6-5 to TRBJ2-5; D might be TRBD2 (5 bases). The CDR3 loop spans 14 amino acids. Germline V gene lookup returns CDR1 MNHEY and CDR2 SVGAGI. V was shortened by 5 bases and J by 4 bases, with 14 bases between the two germline ends.

The table lists this clone with a count of one. The rearrangement joins TRBV7-2 to TRBJ2-3; TRBD2 agrees at 7 bases. The CDR3 runs to 17 residues. Germline V gives CDR1 SGHTA, CDR2 FQGNSA. J gave up 6 bases and V 1 base, and 13 bases lay outside the gene matches. CDR3 protein: CASSLGSRGSGGDTQYF. CDR3 DNA sequence: TGTGCCAGCAGCTTAGGGTCGCGCGGGAGTGGGGGGGATACGCAGTATTTT.